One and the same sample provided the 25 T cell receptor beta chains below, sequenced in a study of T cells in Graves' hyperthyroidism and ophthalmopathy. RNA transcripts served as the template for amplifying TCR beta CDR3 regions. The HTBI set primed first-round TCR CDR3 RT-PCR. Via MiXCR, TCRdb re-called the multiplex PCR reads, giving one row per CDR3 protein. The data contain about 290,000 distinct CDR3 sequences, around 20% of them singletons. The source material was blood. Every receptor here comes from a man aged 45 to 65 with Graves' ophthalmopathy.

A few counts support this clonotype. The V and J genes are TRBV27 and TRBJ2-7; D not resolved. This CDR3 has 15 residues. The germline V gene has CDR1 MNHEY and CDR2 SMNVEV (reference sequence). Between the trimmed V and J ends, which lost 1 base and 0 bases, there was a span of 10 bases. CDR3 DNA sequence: TGTGCCAGCAGTTTATGGGGATATTCCTCCTACGAGCAGTACTTC. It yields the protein CASSLWGYSSYEQYF.

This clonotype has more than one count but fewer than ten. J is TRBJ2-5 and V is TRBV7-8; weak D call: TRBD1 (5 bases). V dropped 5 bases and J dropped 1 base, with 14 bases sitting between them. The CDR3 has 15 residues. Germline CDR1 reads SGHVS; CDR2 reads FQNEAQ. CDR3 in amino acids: CASSPRQKIQETQYF. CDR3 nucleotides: TGTGCCAGCAGCCCAAGACAGAAAATCCAAGAGACCCAGTACTTC.

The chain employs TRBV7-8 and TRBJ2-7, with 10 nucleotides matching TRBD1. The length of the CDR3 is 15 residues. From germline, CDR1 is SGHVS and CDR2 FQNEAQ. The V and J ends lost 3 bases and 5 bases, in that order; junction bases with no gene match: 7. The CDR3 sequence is CASSFTRTGGNEQYF. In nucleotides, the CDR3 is TGTGCCAGCAGCTTTACTCGGACAGGGGGGAACGAGCAGTACTTC.

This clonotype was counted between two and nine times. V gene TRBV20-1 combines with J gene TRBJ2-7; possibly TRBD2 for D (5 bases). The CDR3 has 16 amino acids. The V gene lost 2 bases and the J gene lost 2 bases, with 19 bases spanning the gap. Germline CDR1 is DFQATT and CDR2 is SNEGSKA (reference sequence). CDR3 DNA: TGCAGTGCTAGATCCGAATCCGGACTCCTCCCCTACGAGCAGTACTTC. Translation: CSARSESGLLPYEQYF.

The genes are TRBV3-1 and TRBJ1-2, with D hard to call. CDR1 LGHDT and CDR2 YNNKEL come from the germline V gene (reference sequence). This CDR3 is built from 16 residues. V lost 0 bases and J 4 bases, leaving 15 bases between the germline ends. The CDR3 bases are TGTGCCAGCAGCCAAGATGTGCCCCTAAGAGGCTATGGCTACACCTTC. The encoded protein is CASSQDVPLRGYGYTF.

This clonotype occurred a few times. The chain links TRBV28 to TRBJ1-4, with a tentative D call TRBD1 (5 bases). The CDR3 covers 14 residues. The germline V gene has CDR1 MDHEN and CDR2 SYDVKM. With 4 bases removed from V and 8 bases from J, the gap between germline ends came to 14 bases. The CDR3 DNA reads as TGTGCCAGCAGTTCTTCCGGGGCCGGGGAAAAACTGTTTTTT. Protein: CASSSSGAGEKLFF.

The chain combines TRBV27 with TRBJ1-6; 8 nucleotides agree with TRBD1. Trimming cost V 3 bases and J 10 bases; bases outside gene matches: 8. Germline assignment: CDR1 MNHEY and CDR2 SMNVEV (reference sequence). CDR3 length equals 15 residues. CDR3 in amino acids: CASSFLDRGGSPLHF. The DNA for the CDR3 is TGTGCCAGCAGTTTCCTCGACAGGGGAGGCTCACCCCTCCACTTT.

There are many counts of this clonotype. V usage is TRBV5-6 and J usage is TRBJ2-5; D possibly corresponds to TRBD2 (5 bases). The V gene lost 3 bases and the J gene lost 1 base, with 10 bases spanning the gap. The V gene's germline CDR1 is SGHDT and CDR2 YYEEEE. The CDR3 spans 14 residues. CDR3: CASSSRGIQETQYF. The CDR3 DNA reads TGTGCCAGCAGCTCTCGGGGAATCCAAGAGACCCAGTACTTC.

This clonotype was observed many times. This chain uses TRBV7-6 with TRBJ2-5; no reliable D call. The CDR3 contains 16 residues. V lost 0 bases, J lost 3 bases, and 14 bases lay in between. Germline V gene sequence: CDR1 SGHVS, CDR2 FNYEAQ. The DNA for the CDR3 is TGTGCCAGCAGCTTAGCGGTAGGGCTAGGAGAAGAGACCCAGTACTTC. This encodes CASSLAVGLGEETQYF.

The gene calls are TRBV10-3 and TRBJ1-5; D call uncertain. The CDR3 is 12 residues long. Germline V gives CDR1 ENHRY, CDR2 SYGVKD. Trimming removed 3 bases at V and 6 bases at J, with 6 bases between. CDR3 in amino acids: CAISESSQPQHF. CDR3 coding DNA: TGTGCCATCAGTGAATCCTCTCAGCCCCAGCATTTT.

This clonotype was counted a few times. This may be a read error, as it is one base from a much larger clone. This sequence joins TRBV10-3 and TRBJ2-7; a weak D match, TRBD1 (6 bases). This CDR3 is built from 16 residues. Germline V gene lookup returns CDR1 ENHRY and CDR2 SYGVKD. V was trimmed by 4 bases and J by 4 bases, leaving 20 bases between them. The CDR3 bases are TGTGCCATCAGTGGGCCGAGGACGGGACACCTTTACGAGCAGTACTTC. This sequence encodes CAISGPRTGHLYEQYF.

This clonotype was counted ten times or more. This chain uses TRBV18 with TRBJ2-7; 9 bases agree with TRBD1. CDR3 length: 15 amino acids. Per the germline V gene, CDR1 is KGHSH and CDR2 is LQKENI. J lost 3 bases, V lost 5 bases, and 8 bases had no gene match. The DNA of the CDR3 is TGTGCCAGCTCAGGAACAGGGGGCAGGAACTACGAGCAGTACTTC. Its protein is CASSGTGGRNYEQYF.

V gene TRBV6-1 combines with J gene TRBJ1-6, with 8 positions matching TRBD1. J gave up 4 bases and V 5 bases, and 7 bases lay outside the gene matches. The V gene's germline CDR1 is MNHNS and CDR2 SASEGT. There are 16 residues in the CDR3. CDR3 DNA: TGTGCCAGCAGTATACGGACAGGGATTTATAATTCACCCCTCCACTTT. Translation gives CASSIRTGIYNSPLHF.

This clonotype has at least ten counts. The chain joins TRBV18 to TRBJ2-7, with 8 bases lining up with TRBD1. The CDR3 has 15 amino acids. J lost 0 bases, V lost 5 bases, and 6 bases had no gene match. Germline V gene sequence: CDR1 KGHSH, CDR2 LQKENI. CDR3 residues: CASSSTGASSYEQYF. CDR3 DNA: TGTGCCAGCTCATCGACAGGGGCCAGCTCCTACGAGCAGTACTTC. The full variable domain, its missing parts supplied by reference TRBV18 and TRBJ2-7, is NAGVMQNPRHLVRRRGQEARLRCSPMKGHSHVYWYRQLPEEGLKFMVYLQKENIIDESGMPKERFSAEFPKEGPSILRIQQVVRGDSAAYFCASSSTGASSYEQYFGPGTRLTVT.

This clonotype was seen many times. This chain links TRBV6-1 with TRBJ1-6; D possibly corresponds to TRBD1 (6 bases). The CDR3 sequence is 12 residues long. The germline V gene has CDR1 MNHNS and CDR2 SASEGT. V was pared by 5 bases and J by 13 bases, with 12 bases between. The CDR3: CASSWQGLPLHF. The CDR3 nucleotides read TGTGCCAGCAGTTGGCAGGGGCTCCCCCTCCACTTT.

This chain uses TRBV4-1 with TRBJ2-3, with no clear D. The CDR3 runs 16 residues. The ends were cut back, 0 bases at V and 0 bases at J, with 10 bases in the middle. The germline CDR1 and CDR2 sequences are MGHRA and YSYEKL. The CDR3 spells CASSQEAAVSTDTQYF. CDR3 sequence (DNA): TGCGCCAGCAGCCAAGAAGCTGCGGTTAGCACAGATACGCAGTATTTT.

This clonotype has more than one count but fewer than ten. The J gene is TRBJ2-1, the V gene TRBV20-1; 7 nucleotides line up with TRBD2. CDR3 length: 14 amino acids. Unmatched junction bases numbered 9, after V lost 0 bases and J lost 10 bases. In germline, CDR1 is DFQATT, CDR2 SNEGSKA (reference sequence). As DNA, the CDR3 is TGCAGTGCTAGAGATGTCCTAGCGGTGGGGGAGCAGTTCTTC. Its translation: CSARDVLAVGEQFF.

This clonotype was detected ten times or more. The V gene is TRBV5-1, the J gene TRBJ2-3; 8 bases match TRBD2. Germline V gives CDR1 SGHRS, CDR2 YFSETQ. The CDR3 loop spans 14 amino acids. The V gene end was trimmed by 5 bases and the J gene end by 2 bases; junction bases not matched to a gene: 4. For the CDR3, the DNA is TGCGCCAGCAGTACGGGAGGGGTCACAGATACGCAGTATTTT. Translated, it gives CASSTGGVTDTQYF.

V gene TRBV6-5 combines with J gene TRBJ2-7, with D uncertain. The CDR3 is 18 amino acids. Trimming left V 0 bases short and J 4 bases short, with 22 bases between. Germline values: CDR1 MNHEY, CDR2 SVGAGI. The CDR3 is CASSYSNPGRLGWYEQYF. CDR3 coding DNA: TGTGCCAGCAGTTACTCGAATCCTGGACGCCTTGGCTGGTACGAGCAGTACTTC.

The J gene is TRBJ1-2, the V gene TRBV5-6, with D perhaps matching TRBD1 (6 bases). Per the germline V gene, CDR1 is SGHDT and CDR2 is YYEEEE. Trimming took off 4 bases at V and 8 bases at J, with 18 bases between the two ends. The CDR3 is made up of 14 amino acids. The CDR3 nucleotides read TGTGCCAGCAGCCCGAGGGGGGGCGGGAAGGGCTACACCTTC. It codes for CASSPRGGGKGYTF.

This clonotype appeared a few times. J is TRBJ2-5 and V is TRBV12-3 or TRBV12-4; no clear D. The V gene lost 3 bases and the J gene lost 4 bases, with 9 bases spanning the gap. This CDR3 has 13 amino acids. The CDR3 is CASSFRVRETQYF. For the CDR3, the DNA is TGTGCCAGCAGTTTTCGGGTTCGAGAGACCCAGTACTTC.

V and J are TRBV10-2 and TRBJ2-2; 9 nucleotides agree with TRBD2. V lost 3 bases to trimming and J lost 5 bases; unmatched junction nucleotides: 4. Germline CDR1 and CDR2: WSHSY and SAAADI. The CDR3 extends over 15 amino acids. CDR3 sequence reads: CASSDSGRRTGELFF. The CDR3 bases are TGCGCCAGCAGTGACAGCGGGAGGAGAACCGGGGAGCTGTTTTTT.

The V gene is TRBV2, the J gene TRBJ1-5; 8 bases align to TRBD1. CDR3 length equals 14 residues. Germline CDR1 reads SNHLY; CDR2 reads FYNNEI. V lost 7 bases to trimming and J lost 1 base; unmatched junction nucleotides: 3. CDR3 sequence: CASTRTGSNQPQHF. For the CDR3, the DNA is TGTGCCAGCACCCGGACAGGGAGCAATCAGCCCCAGCATTTT.

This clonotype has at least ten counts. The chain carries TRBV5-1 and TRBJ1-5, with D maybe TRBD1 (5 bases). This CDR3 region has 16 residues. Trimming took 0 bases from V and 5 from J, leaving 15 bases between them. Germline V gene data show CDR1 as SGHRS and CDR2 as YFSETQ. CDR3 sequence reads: CASSLDGRGWDQPQHF. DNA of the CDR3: TGCGCCAGCAGCTTGGACGGGAGGGGCTGGGATCAGCCCCAGCATTTT. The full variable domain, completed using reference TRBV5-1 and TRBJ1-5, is KAGVTQTPRYLIKTRGQQVTLSCSPISGHRSVSWYQQTPGQGLQFLFEYFSETQRNKGNFPGRFSGRQFSNSRSEMNVSTLELGDSALYLCASSLDGRGWDQPQHFGDGTRLSIL.

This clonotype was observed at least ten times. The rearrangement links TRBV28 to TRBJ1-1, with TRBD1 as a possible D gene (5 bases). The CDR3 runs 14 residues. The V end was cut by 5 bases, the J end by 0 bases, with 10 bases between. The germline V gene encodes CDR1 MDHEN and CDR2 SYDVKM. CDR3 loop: CASSLDSMNTEAFF. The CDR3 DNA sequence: TGTGCCAGCAGTCTAGACAGCATGAACACTGAAGCTTTCTTT.